A single sample gave rise to the 8 T cell receptor beta chains below, sequenced in a study of cytomegalovirus exposure and HLA in healthy donors. This PCR relied on a set of 60 Vbeta primers and 13 Jbeta primers. TCRdb's copy holds only in-frame clones and misses some; the assay was immunoSEQ multiplex PCR. The table records 95,000 to 100,000 clones, about four fifths of them present only once. The specimen was PBMCs. The origin of the receptors is a woman in her forties in good health and CMV-seronegative.

This clone was seen more than once but under ten times. The V and J genes are TRBV4-2 and TRBJ2-5; possibly TRBD2 for D (6 bases). This CDR3 is built from 14 residues. Germline values: CDR1 LGHNA, CDR2 YNFKEQ. The ends were cut back, 0 bases at V and 4 bases at J, with 9 bases in the middle. Here the CDR3 DNA reads TGTGCCAGCAGCCAAGAGGGGGGTATAGAGACCCAGTACTTC. Translated: CASSQEGGIETQYF.

On this clone: One end of the junction does not line up with germline, which may come from a read error. The V call is TRBV7-9, the J call TRBJ2-1; a possible D gene is TRBD2 (6 bases). Germline assignment: CDR1 SEHNR and CDR2 FQNEAQ (reference sequence). The CDR3 spans 13 residues. The CDR3 reads CSSSRLEDNEQFF. The DNA of the CDR3 is TGTTCCAGCAGCCGACTAGAAGACAATGAGCAGTTCTTC.

This sequence joins TRBV5-1 and TRBJ1-1; weak D call: TRBD1 (5 bases). Germline CDR1 reads SGHRS; CDR2 reads YFSETQ. The V gene lost 0 bases and the J gene lost 7 bases, with 19 bases spanning the gap. This CDR3 has 16 amino acids. The CDR3 bases are TGCGCCAGCAGCTTGGATTCCGGGGGACTTCGACTTGAAGCTTTCTTT. Protein sequence: CASSLDSGGLRLEAFF.

This sequence joins TRBV6-5 and TRBJ2-1; D may be TRBD1 (5 bases). The CDR3 covers 14 residues. The V gene lost 5 bases and the J gene lost 4 bases, with 12 bases spanning the gap. The germline V gene encodes CDR1 MNHEY and CDR2 SVGAGI. The CDR3 sequence: CASSITGRYNEQFF. The CDR3 nucleotides are TGTGCCAGCAGTATAACAGGACGTTACAATGAGCAGTTCTTC.

This chain uses TRBV19 with TRBJ1-2, with 9 bases fitting TRBD1. V was pared by 7 bases and J by 4 bases, with 4 bases of the junction left unmatched. CDR3 length equals 13 residues. Germline CDR1 LNHDA, CDR2 SQIVND (reference sequence). The CDR3 loop reads CASTGQGSYGYTF. CDR3 DNA sequence: TGTGCCAGTACAGGACAGGGGTCCTATGGCTACACCTTC.

The chain carries TRBV7-9 and TRBJ1-5; 11 bases align to TRBD1. Germline values: CDR1 SEHNR, CDR2 FQNEAQ (reference sequence). The ends lost 8 bases at V and 10 bases at J; junction bases unmatched: 10. The CDR3 has 14 amino acids. The CDR3 DNA follows: TGTGCCAGCGGAGGACAGGGGGCGAACGTACCCCAGCATTTT. It is translated as CASGGQGANVPQHF.

This clone was seen more than once but under ten times. The gene calls are TRBV4-3 and TRBJ2-7; possibly TRBD2 for D (5 bases). The CDR3 is 15 amino acids. V shed 1 base and J shed 0 bases, with 10 bases lying between them. Germline V gene sequence: CDR1 LGHNA, CDR2 YSLEER. CDR3 in amino acids: CASSQARGYSYEQYF. In DNA, the CDR3 is TGCGCCAGCAGCCAAGCCCGCGGGTACTCCTACGAGCAGTACTTC.

The J gene is TRBJ2-7, the V gene TRBV9, with 11 bases identical to TRBD2. This CDR3 is 17 amino acids long. Germline CDR1 and CDR2: SGDLS and YYNGEE. The ends lost 4 bases at V and 0 bases at J; junction bases unmatched: 9. CDR3 nucleotide sequence: TGTGCCAGCAGCCCTCAAGGGACTAGCGGCCTCTCCTACGAGCAGTACTTC. Amino acids: CASSPQGTSGLSYEQYF. The whole variable domain, remainder taken from reference TRBV9 and TRBJ2-7, is DSGVTQTPKHLITATGQRVTLRCSPRSGDLSVYWYQQSLDQGLQFLIQYYNGEERAKGNILERFSAQQFPDLHSELNLSSLELGDSALYFCASSPQGTSGLSYEQYFGPGTRLTVT.